This T cell receptor beta chain was documented in a study of CD8 T cells in ankylosing spondylitis. Study-wide findings and caveats: Roughly eight highly homologous variants made up a TCR beta motif that seemed to typify ankylosing spondylitis blood.

TCRdb redid the calling of the 5' RACE reads with MiXCR, one entry per CDR3 protein. This repertoire shows some 840,000 distinct CDR3 sequences, approximately 12% found once; its top ten account for 0.45% to 0.6%. CDR3 length: 14 residues. V was pared by 5 bases and J by 2 bases, with 12 bases between. CDR1 and CDR2 from the germline V gene are MNHNS and SASEGT. This clonotype was seen a handful of times. Its target is unknown. V gene TRBV6-1 combines with J gene TRBJ1-2, with D possibly TRBD1 on 5 matching bases. The material sequenced was blood, either unsorted or a sorted T cell fraction (not recorded which). The TCR was taken from a male donor with ankylosing spondylitis. In nucleotides, the CDR3 is TGTGCCAGCAGTCCGGACATCTGGAACTATGGCTACACCTTC. Translating it yields CASSPDIWNYGYTF.